One and the same sample provided the 9 T cell receptor beta chains below, sequenced in a study of cytomegalovirus exposure and HLA in healthy donors. A multiplex PCR was run with 60 Vbeta primers and 13 Jbeta primers. The protocol was immunoSEQ multiplex PCR, while the TCRdb copy is restricted to in-frame clones and leaves out a portion. The table shows 90,000 to 120,000 clones, with roughly 80% occurring only once. Sequenced sample: PBMCs. The origin of the receptors is a young man in good health and CMV-seropositive.

This clone was counted once. The chain employs TRBV18 and TRBJ2-3; D perhaps matches TRBD2 (7 bases). The germline CDR1 and CDR2 sequences are KGHSH and LQKENI. The CDR3 contains 16 residues. The V and J ends lost 3 bases and 6 bases respectively, with 19 bases between them. CDR3 nucleotides: TGTGCCAGCTCACCTGTTCGGGGGGCCCCCGGGGATACGCAGTATTTT. Translated, it gives CASSPVRGAPGDTQYF.

This chain joins TRBV19 and TRBJ1-6; D is possibly TRBD1 (6 bases). CDR3 length: 13 residues. The V end was cut by 6 bases, the J end by 9 bases, with 12 bases between. Germline V gene lookup returns CDR1 LNHDA and CDR2 SQIVND (reference sequence). The CDR3 spells CASSEYRASPLHF. The CDR3 bases are TGTGCCAGTAGCGAATACAGGGCTTCACCCCTCCACTTT.

V gene TRBV2 combines with J gene TRBJ1-5; D gene uncertain. Trimming stripped 2 bases from V and 0 bases from J, with 5 bases between. This CDR3 region has 14 residues. Germline CDR1 reads SNHLY; CDR2 reads FYNNEI. CDR3 DNA sequence: TGTGCCAGCAGTGAACTTAATAGCAATCAGCCCCAGCATTTT. Protein sequence: CASSELNSNQPQHF.

J is TRBJ1-1 and V is TRBV2, with a weak D call TRBD1 (5 bases). Trimming left V 7 bases short and J 8 bases short, with 11 bases between. The CDR3 is 11 amino acids. Germline-derived CDR1 and CDR2 are SNHLY and FYNNEI. CDR3 DNA sequence: TGTGCCAGCATGGGACTGGGAGAAGCTTTCTTT. It codes for CASMGLGEAFF.

The rearrangement joins TRBV19 to TRBJ2-6, with 8 bases identical to TRBD1. Trimming removed 4 bases from V and 0 bases from J; junction bases left unmatched: 5. Per the germline V gene, CDR1 is LNHDA and CDR2 is SQIVND (reference sequence). The CDR3 covers 17 residues. The CDR3 here is CASSKGQGLSGANVLTF. DNA of the CDR3: TGTGCCAGTAGTAAAGGACAGGGCCTCTCTGGGGCCAACGTCCTGACTTTC.

The genes are TRBV15 and TRBJ1-2; 7 nucleotides match TRBD1. The germline V gene encodes CDR1 LNHNV and CDR2 YYDKDF (reference sequence). The CDR3 runs to 15 residues. The V segment lost 0 bases and the J segment 4 bases; nucleotides outside the gene matches: 5. The CDR3 nucleotides are TGTGCCACCAGCAGAGAGTACGGGACAGCCTATGGCTACACCTTC. This gives the protein CATSREYGTAYGYTF.

The V gene is TRBV9, the J gene TRBJ2-3; D is uncertain. The CDR3 loop spans 14 amino acids. Trimming pared 5 bases from V and 4 bases from J, leaving 14 bases between. Germline CDR1 SGDLS, CDR2 YYNGEE. For the CDR3, the DNA is TGTGCCAGCAGTATATCCGGTACTGCAGATACGCAGTATTTT. Amino acid sequence: CASSISGTADTQYF.

The CDR3 protein is CASSEVLEVRSEAFF. DNA of the CDR3: TGTGCCAGCAGTGAAGTTTTGGAGGTTAGGTCTGAAGCTTTCTTT. J is TRBJ1-1 and V is TRBV6-1; D ambiguous. Trimming pared 1 base from V and 6 bases from J, leaving 15 bases between. The V gene's germline CDR1 is MNHNS and CDR2 SASEGT. The CDR3 spans 15 residues.

The CDR3 region is CASGLELGEVSTEAFF. CDR3 bases: TGTGCTAGTGGTTTAGAATTGGGGGAGGTGAGCACTGAAGCTTTCTTT. The rearrangement joins TRBV12-5 to TRBJ1-1; the D gene is possibly TRBD1 (5 bases). Trimming cost V 3 bases and J 4 bases, with 18 bases left between them. The CDR3 is made up of 16 amino acids. CDR1 and CDR2 (germline): LGHNT, FRNRAP.